This entry describes one T cell receptor (beta chain). Its antigen is unidentified. 13 Jbeta primers and 60 Vbeta primers were used for the PCR. Repertoires were generated with immunoSEQ multiplex PCR, while TCRdb's copy carries only in-frame clones and drops some. In the table there are 150,000 to 200,000 clones, 60% to 80% of which are singletons. V shed 0 bases and J shed 7 bases, with 12 bases lying between them. The CDR3 is 14 amino acids. Looked up from germline, CDR1 is LNHDA and CDR2 is SQIVND (reference sequence). This sample was taken from a study of cytomegalovirus exposure and HLA in healthy donors. General study findings and limits: In a later analysis, V- and J-gene trimming of beta chains associated with a DCLRE1C missense variant, replicated independently. Serostatus for CMV was the only available immune exposure information.

The V call is TRBV19, the J call TRBJ1-2; D is possibly TRBD1 (6 bases). Sample: PBMCs. This receptor was taken from a man between 18 and 35 years old in good health and CMV-seropositive. CDR3 residues: CASSIEGGRGGYTF. The CDR3 nucleotides read TGTGCCAGTAGTATAGAAGGGGGACGTGGTGGCTACACCTTC.